This TCR beta chain was sequenced for a study of T-cell memory formation after mild COVID-19. As for the study in general: TCR clusters largely stayed donor specific.

Unmatched junction bases numbered 6, after V lost 4 bases and J lost 9 bases. The CDR3 contains 13 residues. Only a few counts were recorded for this clonotype. Via MiXCR, TCRdb re-called the 5' RACE reads, giving one row per CDR3 protein. This sample has roughly 610,000 distinct CDR3 sequences, with roughly 17% found just once. Sequencing was done on a sample of PBMCs or a T cell subset sorted from them (not recorded which). This sequence originates from an adult woman who had mild COVID-19 (a few samples of this study predate the infection). Cell type and time point are not known. The chain carries TRBV12-3 or TRBV12-4 and TRBJ2-4; 7 bases agree with TRBD2. Written as DNA, the CDR3 is TGTGCCAGCAGTTCGGGCGGGGGAGGCATTCAGTACTTC. Amino acids: CASSSGGGGIQYF.